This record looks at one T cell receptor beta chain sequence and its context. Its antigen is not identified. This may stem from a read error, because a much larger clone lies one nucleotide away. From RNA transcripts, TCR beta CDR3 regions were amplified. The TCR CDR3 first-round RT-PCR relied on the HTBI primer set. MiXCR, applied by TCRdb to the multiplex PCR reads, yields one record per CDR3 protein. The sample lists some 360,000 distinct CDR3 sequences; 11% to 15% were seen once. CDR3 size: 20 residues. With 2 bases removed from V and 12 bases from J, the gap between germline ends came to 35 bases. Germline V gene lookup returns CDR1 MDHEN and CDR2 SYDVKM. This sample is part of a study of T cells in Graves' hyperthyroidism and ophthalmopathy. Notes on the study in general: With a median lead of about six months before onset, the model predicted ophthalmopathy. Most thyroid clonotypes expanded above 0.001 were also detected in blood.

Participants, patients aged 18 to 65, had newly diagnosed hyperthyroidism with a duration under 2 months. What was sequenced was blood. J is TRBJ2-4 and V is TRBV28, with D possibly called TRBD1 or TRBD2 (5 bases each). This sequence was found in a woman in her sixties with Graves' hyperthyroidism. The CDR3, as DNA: TGTGCCAGCAGTTTAGGGGCCCGCCGAGGGCAGGCCAGGTCGTGGGGCACTCAGTACTTC. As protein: CASSLGARRGQARSWGTQYF.